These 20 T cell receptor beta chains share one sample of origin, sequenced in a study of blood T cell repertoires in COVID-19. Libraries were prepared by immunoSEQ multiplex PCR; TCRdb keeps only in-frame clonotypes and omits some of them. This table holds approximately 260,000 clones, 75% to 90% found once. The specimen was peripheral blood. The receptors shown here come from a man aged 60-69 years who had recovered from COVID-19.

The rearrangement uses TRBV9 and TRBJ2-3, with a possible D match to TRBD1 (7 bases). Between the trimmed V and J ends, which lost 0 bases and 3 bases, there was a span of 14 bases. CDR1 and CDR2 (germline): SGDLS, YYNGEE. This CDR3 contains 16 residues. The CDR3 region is CASSVGQGRGTDTQYF. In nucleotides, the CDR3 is TGTGCCAGCAGCGTAGGACAGGGCCGGGGGACAGATACGCAGTATTTT.

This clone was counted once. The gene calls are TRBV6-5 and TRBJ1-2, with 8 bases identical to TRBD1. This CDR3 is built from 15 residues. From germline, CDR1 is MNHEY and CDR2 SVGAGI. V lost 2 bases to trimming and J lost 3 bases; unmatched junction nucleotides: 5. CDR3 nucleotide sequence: TGTGCCAGCAGTTACGCGGACAGGGTTTACTATGGCTACACCTTC. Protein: CASSYADRVYYGYTF.

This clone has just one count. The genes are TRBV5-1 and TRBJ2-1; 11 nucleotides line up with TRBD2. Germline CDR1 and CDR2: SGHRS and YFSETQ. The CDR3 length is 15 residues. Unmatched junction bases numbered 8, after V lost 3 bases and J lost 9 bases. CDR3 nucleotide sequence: TGCGCCAGCAGCTCCGGGACTAGCGGCCCCACTGAGCAGTTCTTC. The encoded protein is CASSSGTSGPTEQFF.

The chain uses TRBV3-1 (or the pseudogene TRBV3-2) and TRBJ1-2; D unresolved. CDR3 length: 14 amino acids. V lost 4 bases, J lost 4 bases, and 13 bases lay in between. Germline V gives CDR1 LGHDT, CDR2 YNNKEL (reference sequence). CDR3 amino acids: CASSPTSSAYGYTF. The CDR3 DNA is TGTGCCAGCAGCCCGACTTCGAGCGCCTATGGCTACACCTTC.

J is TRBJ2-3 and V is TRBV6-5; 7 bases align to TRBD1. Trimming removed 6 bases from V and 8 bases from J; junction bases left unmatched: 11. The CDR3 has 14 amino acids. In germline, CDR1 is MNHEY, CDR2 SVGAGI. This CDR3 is CASSFDRVKGTQYF. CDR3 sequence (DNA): TGTGCCAGCAGCTTTGACAGGGTGAAAGGTACGCAGTATTTT.

The CDR3 DNA reads as TGTGCCAGCAGCCCTGGACAGGGGATCAACAATGAGCAGTTCTTC. This sequence encodes CASSPGQGINNEQFF. The rearrangement joins TRBV3-1 (or the pseudogene TRBV3-2) to TRBJ2-1; 9 bases map to TRBD1. Germline CDR1 and CDR2: LGHDT and YNNKEL (reference sequence). The CDR3 loop spans 15 amino acids. The V gene end was trimmed by 4 bases and the J gene end by 5 bases; junction bases not matched to a gene: 6.

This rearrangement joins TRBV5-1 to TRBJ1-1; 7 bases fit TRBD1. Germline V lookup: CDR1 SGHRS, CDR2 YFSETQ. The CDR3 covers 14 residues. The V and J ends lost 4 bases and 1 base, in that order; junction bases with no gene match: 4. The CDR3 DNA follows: TGCGCCAGCAGCGCGTACAGGGGGAACACTGAAGCTTTCTTT. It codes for CASSAYRGNTEAFF.

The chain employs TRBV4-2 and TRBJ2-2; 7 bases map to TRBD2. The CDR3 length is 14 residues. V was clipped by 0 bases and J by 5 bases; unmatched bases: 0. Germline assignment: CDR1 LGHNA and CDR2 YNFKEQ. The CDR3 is CASSQEGGTGELFF. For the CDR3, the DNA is TGTGCCAGCAGCCAAGAGGGAGGGACCGGGGAGCTGTTTTTT.

CDR3 protein: CASSEEAEGAQPQHF. The DNA of the CDR3 is TGTGCCAGCAGTGAAGAAGCGGAGGGAGCTCAGCCCCAGCATTTT. The chain combines TRBV6-1 with TRBJ1-5; D call uncertain. V shed 1 base and J shed 6 bases, with 13 bases lying between them. In germline, CDR1 is MNHNS, CDR2 SASEGT. The CDR3 has 15 residues.

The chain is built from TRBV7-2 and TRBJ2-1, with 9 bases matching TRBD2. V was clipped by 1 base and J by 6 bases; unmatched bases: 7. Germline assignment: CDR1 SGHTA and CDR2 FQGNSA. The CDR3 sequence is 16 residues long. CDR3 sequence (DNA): TGTGCCAGCAGCTTAGGAGGCGGGGGGGCGTCCAATGAGCAGTTCTTC. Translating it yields CASSLGGGGASNEQFF. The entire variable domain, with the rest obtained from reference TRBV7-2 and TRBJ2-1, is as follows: GAGVSQSPSNKVTEKGKDVELRCDPISGHTALYWYRQSLGQGLEFLIYFQGNSAPDKSGLPSDRFSAERTGGSVSTLTIQRTQQEDSAVYLCASSLGGGGASNEQFFGPGTRLTVL.

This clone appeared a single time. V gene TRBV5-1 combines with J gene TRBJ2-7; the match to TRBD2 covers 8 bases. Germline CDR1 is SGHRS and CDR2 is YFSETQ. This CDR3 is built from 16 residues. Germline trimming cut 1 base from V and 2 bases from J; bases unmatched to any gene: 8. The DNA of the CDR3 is TGCGCCAGCAGCTTGAATGGCGGGGGGCCACCCTACGAGCAGTACTTC. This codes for CASSLNGGGPPYEQYF.

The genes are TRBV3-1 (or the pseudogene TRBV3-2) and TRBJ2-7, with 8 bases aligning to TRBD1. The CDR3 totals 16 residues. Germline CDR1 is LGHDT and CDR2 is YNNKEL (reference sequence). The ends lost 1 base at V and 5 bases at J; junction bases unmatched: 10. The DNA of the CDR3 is TGTGCCAGCAGCCAAGTACAGGGGGTGGGTGTAGACGAGCAGTACTTC. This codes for CASSQVQGVGVDEQYF.

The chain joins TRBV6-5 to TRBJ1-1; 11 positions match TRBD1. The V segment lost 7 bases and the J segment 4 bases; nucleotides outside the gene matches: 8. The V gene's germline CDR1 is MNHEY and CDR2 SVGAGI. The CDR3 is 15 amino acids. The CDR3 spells CASNQRGTGGTEAFF. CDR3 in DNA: TGTGCCAGCAACCAACGGGGGACAGGGGGCACTGAAGCTTTCTTT.

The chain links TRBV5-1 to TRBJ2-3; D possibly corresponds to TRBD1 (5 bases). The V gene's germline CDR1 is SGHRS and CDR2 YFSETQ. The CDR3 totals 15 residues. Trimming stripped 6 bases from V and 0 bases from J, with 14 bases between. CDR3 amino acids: CASTPDTGSTDTQYF. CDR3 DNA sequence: TGCGCCAGCACCCCCGATACAGGTAGCACAGATACGCAGTATTTT. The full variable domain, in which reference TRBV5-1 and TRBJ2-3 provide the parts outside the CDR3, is KAGVTQTPRYLIKTRGQQVTLSCSPISGHRSVSWYQQTPGQGLQFLFEYFSETQRNKGNFPGRFSGRQFSNSRSEMNVSTLELGDSALYLCASTPDTGSTDTQYFGPGTRLTVL.

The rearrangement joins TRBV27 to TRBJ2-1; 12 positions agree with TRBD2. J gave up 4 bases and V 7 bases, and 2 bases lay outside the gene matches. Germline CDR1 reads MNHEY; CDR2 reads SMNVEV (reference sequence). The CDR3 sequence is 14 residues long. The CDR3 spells CASTTSGGYNEQFF. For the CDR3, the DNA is TGTGCCAGCACGACTAGCGGGGGTTACAATGAGCAGTTCTTC.

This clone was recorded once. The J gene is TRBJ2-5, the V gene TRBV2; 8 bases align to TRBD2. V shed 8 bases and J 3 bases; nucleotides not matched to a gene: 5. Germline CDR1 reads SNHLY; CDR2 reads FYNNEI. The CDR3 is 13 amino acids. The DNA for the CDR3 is TGTGCCAGCTCTAGCGGGCCCAAAGAGACCCAGTACTTC. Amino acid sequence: CASSSGPKETQYF.

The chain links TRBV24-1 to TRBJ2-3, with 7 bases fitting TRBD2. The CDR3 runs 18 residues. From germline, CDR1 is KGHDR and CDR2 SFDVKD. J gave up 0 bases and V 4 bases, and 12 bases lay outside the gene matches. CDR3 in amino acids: CATSEGWSWRGSTDTQYF. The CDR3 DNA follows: TGTGCCACCAGTGAGGGCTGGTCTTGGCGGGGGAGCACAGATACGCAGTATTTT.

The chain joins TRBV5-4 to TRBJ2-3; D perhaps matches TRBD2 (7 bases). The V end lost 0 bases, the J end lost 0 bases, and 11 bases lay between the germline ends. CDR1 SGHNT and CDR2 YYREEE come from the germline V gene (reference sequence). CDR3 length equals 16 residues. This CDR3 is CASSLGGGRSTDTQYF. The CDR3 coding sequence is TGTGCCAGCAGCTTGGGCGGGGGCCGTAGCACAGATACGCAGTATTTT.

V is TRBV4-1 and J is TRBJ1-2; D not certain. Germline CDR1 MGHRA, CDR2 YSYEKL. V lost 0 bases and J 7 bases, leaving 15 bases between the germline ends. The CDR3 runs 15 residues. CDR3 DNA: TGCGCCAGCAGCCAAGATAGGTCTCTAAGAGGTGGCTACACCTTC. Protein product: CASSQDRSLRGGYTF.

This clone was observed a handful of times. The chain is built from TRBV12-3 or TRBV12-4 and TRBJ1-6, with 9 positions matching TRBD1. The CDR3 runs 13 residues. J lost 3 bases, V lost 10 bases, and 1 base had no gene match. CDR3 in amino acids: CATTGGYNSPLHF. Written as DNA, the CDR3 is TGTGCCACGACAGGGGGCTATAATTCACCCCTCCACTTT.